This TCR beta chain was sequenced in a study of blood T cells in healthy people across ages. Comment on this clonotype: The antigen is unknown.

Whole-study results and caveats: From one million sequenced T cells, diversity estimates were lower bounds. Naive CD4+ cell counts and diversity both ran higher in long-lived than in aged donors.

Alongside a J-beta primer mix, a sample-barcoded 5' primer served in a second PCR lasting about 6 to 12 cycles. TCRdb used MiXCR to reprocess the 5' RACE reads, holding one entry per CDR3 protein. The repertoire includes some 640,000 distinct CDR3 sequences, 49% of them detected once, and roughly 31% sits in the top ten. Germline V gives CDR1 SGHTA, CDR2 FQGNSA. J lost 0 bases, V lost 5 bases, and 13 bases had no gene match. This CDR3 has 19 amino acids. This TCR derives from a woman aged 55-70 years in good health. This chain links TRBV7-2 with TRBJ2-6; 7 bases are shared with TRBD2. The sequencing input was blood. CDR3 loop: CASSPESGGLNSGANVLTF. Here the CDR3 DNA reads TGTGCCAGCAGCCCCGAGTCGGGGGGACTTAACTCTGGGGCCAACGTCCTGACTTTC.